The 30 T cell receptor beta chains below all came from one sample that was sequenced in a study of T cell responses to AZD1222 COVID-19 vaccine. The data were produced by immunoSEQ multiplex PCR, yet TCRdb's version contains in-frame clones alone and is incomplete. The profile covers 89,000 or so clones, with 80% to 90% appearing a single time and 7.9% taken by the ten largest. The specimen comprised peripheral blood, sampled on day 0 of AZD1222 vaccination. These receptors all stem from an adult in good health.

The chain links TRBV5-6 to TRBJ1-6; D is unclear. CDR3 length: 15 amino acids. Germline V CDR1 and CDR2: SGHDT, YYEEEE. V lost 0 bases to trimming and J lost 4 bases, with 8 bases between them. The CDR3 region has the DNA TGTGCCAGCAGCTTGGTGCCTGCTTATAATTCACCCCTCCACTTT. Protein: CASSLVPAYNSPLHF.

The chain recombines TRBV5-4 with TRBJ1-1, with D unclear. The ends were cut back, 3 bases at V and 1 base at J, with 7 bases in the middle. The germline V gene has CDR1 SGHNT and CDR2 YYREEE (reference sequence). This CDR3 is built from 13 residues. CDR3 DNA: TGTGCCAGCAGCTCTGCGCCGAACACTGAAGCTTTCTTT. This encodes CASSSAPNTEAFF.

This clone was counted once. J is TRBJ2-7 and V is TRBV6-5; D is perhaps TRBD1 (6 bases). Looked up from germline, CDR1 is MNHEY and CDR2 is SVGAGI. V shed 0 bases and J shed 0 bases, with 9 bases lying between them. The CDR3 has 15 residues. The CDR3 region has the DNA TGTGCCAGCAGTTACTCGGCAGGGGACTCCTACGAGCAGTACTTC. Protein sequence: CASSYSAGDSYEQYF.

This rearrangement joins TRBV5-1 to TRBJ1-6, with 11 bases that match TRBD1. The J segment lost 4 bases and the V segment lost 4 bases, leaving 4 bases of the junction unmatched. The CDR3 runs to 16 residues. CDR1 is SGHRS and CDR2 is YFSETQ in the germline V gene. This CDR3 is CASSIGQGAYNSPLHF. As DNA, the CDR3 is TGCGCCAGCAGCATCGGACAGGGGGCGTATAATTCACCCCTCCACTTT.

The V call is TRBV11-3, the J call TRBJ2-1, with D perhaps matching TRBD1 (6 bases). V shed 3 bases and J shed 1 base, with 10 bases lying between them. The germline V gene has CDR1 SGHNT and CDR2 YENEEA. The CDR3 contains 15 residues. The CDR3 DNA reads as TGTGCCAGCAGCTTGGTACAGGGATCCTACAATGAGCAGTTCTTC. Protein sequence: CASSLVQGSYNEQFF.

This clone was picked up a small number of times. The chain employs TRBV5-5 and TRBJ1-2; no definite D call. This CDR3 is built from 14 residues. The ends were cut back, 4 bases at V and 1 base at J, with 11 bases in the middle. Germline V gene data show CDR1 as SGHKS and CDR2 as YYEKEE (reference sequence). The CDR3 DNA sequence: TGTGCCAGCAGCCCCGGGCCGAATAACTATGGCTACACCTTC. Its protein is CASSPGPNNYGYTF.

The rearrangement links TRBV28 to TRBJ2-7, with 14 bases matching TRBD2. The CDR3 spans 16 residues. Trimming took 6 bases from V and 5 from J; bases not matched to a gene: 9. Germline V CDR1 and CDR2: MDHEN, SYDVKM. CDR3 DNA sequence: TGTGCCAGCAGCACCGGGACTAGCGGGGGCTTCCACGAGCAGTACTTC. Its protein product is CASSTGTSGGFHEQYF. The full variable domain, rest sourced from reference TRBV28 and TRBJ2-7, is DVKVTQSSRYLVKRTGEKVFLECVQDMDHENMFWYRQDPGLGLRLIYFSYDVKMKEKGDIPEGYSVSREKKERFSLILESASTNQTSMYLCASSTGTSGGFHEQYFGPGTRLTVT.

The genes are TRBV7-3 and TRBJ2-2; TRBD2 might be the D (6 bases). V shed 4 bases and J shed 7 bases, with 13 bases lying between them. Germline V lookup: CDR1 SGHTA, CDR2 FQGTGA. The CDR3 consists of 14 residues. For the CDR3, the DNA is TGTGCCAGCAGCTCGCCGACTAGGATCGGGGAGCTGTTTTTT. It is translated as CASSSPTRIGELFF.

CDR3 in DNA: TGTGCCAGCAAACGGGAAAACAATCAGCCCCAGCATTTT. Its protein is CASKRENNQPQHF. The J gene is TRBJ1-5, the V gene TRBV2; D remains unclear. Germline assignment: CDR1 SNHLY and CDR2 FYNNEI. The CDR3 extends over 13 amino acids. The V and J ends lost 7 bases and 3 bases respectively, with 10 bases between them.

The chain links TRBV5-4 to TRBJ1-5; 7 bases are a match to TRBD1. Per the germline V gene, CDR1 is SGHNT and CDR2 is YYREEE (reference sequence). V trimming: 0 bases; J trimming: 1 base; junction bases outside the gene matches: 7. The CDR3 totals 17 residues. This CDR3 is CASSLDGGGGSNQPQHF. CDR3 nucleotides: TGTGCCAGCAGCTTGGATGGAGGGGGCGGAAGCAATCAGCCCCAGCATTTT.

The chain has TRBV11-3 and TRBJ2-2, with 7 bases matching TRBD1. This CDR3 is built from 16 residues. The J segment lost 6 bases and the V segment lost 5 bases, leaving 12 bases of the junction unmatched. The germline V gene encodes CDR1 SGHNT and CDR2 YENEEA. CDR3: CASSLRQGRGSGELFF. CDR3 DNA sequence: TGTGCCAGCAGCCTACGACAGGGAAGGGGCTCCGGGGAGCTGTTTTTT.

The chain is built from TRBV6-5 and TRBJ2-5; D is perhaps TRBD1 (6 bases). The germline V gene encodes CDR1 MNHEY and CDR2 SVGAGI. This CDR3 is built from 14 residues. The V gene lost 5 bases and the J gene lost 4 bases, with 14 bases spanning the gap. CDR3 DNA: TGTGCCAGCAGTCTCCAGGGGTTAGGAGAGACCCAGTACTTC. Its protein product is CASSLQGLGETQYF.

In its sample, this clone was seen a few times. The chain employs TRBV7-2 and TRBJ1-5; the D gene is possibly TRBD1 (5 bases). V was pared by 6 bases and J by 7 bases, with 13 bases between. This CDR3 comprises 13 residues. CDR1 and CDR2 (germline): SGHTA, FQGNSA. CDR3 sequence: CASRGPGDQPQHF. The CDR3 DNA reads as TGTGCCAGCAGAGGCCCGGGGGACCAGCCCCAGCATTTT.

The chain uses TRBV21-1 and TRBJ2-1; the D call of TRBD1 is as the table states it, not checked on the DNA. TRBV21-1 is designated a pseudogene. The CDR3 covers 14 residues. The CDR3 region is CASSQDRIYNEQFF. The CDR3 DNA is TGTGCCAGCAGCCAGGACAGGATCTACAATGAGCAGTTCTTC.

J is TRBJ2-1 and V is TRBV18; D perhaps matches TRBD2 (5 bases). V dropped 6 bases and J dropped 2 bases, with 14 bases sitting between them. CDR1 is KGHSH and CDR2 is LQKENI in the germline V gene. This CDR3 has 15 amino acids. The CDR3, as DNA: TGTGCCAGCTCGCCTGCGGGTAGGGCCTACAATGAGCAGTTCTTC. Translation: CASSPAGRAYNEQFF.

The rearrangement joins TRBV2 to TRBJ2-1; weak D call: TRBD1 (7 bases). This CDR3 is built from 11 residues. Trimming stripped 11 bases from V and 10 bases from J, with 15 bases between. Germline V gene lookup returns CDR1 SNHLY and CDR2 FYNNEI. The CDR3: CAARGAREQFF. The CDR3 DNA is TGTGCCGCCAGGGGGGCCCGGGAGCAGTTCTTC.

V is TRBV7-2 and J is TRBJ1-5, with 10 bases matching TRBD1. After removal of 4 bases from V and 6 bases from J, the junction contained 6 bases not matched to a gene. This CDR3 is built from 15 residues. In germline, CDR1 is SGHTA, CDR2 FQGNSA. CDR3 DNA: TGTGCCAGCAGCTCCGGGACAGGGGAGATTCAGCCCCAGCATTTT. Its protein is CASSSGTGEIQPQHF. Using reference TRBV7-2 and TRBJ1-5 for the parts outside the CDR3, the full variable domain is GAGVSQSPSNKVTEKGKDVELRCDPISGHTALYWYRQSLGQGLEFLIYFQGNSAPDKSGLPSDRFSAERTGGSVSTLTIQRTQQEDSAVYLCASSSGTGEIQPQHFGDGTRLSIL.

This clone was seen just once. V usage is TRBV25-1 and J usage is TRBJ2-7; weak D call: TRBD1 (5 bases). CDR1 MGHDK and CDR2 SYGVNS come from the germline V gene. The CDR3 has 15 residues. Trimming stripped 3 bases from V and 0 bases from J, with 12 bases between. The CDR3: CASSDPRDSSYEQYF. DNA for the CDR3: TGTGCCAGCAGTGACCCCCGCGACAGCTCCTACGAGCAGTACTTC.

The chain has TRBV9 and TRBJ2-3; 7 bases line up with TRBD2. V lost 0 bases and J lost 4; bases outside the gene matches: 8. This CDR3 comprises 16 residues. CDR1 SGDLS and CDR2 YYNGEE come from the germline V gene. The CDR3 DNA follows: TGTGCCAGCAGCGTAGGTTCTAGGACTAGAGCAGATACGCAGTATTTT. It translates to CASSVGSRTRADTQYF.

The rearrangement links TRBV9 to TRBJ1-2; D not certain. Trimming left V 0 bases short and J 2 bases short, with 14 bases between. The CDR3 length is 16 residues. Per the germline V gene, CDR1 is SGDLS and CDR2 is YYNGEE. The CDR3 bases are TGTGCCAGCAGCGTAGCCTCCTCCGGCAGGAACTATGGCTACACCTTC. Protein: CASSVASSGRNYGYTF.

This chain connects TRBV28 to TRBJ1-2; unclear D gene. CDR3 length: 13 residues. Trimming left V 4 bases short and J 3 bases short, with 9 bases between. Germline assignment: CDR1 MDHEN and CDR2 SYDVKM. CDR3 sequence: CASSSDLDYGYTF. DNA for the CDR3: TGTGCCAGCAGTTCCGACTTGGACTATGGCTACACCTTC.

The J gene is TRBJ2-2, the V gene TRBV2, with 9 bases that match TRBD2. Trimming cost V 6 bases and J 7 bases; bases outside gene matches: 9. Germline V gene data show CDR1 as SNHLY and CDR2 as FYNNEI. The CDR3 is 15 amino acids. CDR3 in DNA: TGTGCCAGCAGCCGGACTAGCGTCGGGAACGGGGAGCTGTTTTTT. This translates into CASSRTSVGNGELFF.

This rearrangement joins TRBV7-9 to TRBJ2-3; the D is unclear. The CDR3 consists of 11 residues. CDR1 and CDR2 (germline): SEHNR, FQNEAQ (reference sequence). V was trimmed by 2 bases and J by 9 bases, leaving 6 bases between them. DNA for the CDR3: TGTGCCAGCAGCTTAAGCAACACGCAGTATTTT. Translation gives CASSLSNTQYF.

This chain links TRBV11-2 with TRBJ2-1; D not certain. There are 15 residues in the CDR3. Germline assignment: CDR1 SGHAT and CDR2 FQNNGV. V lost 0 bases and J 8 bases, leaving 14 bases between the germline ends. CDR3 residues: CASSLDIMHGYEQFF. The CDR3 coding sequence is TGTGCCAGCAGCTTAGATATAATGCATGGCTATGAGCAGTTCTTC.

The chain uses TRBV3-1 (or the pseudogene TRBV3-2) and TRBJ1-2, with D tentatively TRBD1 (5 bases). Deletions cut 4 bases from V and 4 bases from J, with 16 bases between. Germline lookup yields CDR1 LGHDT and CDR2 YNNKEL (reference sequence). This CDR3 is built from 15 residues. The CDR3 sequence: CASSPTPGTVYGYTF. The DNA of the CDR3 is TGTGCCAGCAGCCCCACTCCCGGGACGGTCTATGGCTACACCTTC.

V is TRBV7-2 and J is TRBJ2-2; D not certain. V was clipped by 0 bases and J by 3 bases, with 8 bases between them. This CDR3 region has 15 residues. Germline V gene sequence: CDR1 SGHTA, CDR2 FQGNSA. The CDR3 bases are TGTGCCAGCAGCTTAGCGCTGAGCTACACCGGGGAGCTGTTTTTT. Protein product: CASSLALSYTGELFF.

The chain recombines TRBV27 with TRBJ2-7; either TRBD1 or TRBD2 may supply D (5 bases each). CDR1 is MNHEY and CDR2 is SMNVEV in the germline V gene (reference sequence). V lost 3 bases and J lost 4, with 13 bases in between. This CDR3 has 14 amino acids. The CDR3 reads CASSFQGANYEQYF. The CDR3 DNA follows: TGTGCCAGCAGTTTCCAGGGAGCTAATTACGAGCAGTACTTC.

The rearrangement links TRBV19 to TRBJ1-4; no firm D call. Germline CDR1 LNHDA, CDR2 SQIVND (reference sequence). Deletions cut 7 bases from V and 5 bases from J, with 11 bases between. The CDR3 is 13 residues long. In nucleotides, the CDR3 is TGTGCCAGTATCGGTGGAGGGAATGAAAAACTGTTTTTT. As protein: CASIGGGNEKLFF.

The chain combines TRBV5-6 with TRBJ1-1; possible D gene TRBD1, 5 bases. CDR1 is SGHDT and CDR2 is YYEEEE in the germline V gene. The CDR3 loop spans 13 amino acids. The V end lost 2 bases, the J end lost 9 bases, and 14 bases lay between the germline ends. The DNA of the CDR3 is TGTGCCAGCAGCTTCCAACCCGGGACCCAAGCTTTCTTT. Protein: CASSFQPGTQAFF. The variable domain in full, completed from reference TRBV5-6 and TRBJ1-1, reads DAGVTQSPTHLIKTRGQQVTLRCSPKSGHDTVSWYQQALGQGPQFIFQYYEEEERQRGNFPDRFSGHQFPNYSSELNVNALLLGDSALYLCASSFQPGTQAFFGQGTRLTVV.

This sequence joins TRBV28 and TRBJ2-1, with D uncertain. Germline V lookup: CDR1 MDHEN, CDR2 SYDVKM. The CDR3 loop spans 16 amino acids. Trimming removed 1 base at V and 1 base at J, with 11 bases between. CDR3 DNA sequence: TGTGCCAGCAGTTTATTTACCTTGCGGTCCTACAATGAGCAGTTCTTC. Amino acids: CASSLFTLRSYNEQFF.